The source of this TCR beta chain is a study of T cell responses to AZD1222 COVID-19 vaccine. There are 14 residues in the CDR3. Deletions cut 3 bases from V and 4 bases from J, with 13 bases between. Per germline, CDR1 SGHAT and CDR2 FQNNGV. The table came from immunoSEQ multiplex PCR; TCRdb's copy has only in-frame clones and leaves some out. The sample has approximately 150,000 clones, approximately 94% seen once. Remarks on this clone: Its antigen is undetermined.

Study findings and constraints: Repertoires were obtained only post-peak T cell response. Once two AZD1222 doses were given, Spike-specific TCR breadth and depth went up. Mapped onto spike, vaccine-associated CD4 TCRs spanned it and were dominant at 160-218 and 743-854. In a largely white British group with more females than males, clonal diversity was possibly underestimated.

J is TRBJ2-7 and V is TRBV11-2; the D gene could be TRBD1 or TRBD2 (5 bases each). The receptor was isolated from an adult who received the AZD1222 COVID-19 vaccine. The input for sequencing was peripheral blood, taken 28 days after the second AZD1222 dose. CDR3 DNA: TGTGCCAGCAGCTTTTCAGGGACCCGATACGAGCAGTACTTC. Translated: CASSFSGTRYEQYF.